What follows describes a single T cell receptor (beta chain). No antigen is known for it. Its ends do not fully match the called genes, so a read error is possible. The data are from a study of cytomegalovirus exposure and HLA in healthy donors. Study-wide findings and caveats: In a later analysis, a missense DCLRE1C variant was linked to TCR beta V- and J-gene trimming.

Per germline, CDR1 SNHLY and CDR2 FYNNEI. The CDR3 is 19 amino acids. The PCR contained 60 Vbeta and 13 Jbeta primers. TCRdb's copy holds only in-frame clones and misses some; the assay was immunoSEQ multiplex PCR. The sample yields approximately 200,000 clones, about 86% seen once. This chain links TRBV2 with TRBJ2-6; 7 bases are a match to TRBD2. The sample was PBMCs. This sequence originates from a woman under 30 in good health and CMV-seropositive. This CDR3 is CASSDGRSAGLSGANGLTF. The CDR3 bases are TGTGCCAGCAGTGACGGGAGGTCGGCCGGTCTCTCTGGGGCCAACGGCCTGACTTTC.